The present entry profiles one T cell receptor (beta chain) with its context. Original handling: Amplification from reference gene primers served as the basis for estimated nucleated cell counts. Generated by immunoSEQ multiplex PCR, the TCRdb table keeps only in-frame clones and is missing some. V, J and clone size were drawn from that table, and D and trimming were deduced from the DNA. The table shows about 190,000 clones, with 70% to 85% occurring only once. The CDR3 has 14 residues. The V gene lost 1 base and the J gene lost 8 bases, with 11 bases spanning the gap. The germline CDR1 and CDR2 sequences are LGHNA and YNFKEQ. This sample was taken from a study of blood T cell repertoires in COVID-19. Study overall: Samples came from the United States, Italy and Spain, spanning acute and convalescent COVID-19.

The sequenced material came from peripheral blood. The rearrangement uses TRBV4-2 and TRBJ1-4; maybe TRBD1 (5 bases). This clonotype originated in a woman between 45 and 65 years old with acute or convalescent COVID-19. The CDR3 here is CASSQGLQGEKLFF. CDR3 bases: TGTGCCAGCAGCCAAGGTTTGCAGGGCGAAAAACTGTTTTTT.